This TCR beta chain was captured by sequencing in a study of blood T cell repertoires in COVID-19. Source study methods: For nucleated cells, counts were estimated from reference gene primer amplification. Using immunoSEQ multiplex PCR, the repertoire was profiled, and TCRdb retains in-frame clones only, with some absent. That table gives V, J and clone size, and the DNA gave D and trimming. The sample shows 200,000 to 250,000 clones, 80% to 90% of them seen only once. Residents of approximately 25 US areas, aged about 18 to 100 years, made up the participants. Participants reported their clinical history, and cohort assignment relied on those reports. Germline CDR1 is SQVTM and CDR2 is ANQGSEA. Trimming cost V 8 bases and J 0 bases, with 26 bases left between them. The CDR3 spans 18 residues.

This TCR came from a woman aged 40 to 49 with acute COVID-19. The chain recombines TRBV29-1 with TRBJ2-1; D is perhaps TRBD1 (7 bases). The sample taken for sequencing was PBMCs or T cells enriched from blood (not recorded which). This chain's CDR3 is CSRSGGTDTRFSYNEQFF. The CDR3 DNA reads TGCAGCAGGTCAGGGGGGACAGACACTCGCTTCTCCTACAATGAGCAGTTCTTC.